A single sample is the source of the 30 T cell receptor beta chains below, sequenced in a study of shared clonotypes between healthy human individuals. The protocol was immunoSEQ multiplex PCR, while the TCRdb copy is restricted to in-frame clones and leaves out a portion. The table includes roughly 2 million clones, under 97% detected once. The sequenced material came from naive CD4+ T cells sorted from blood. Indicated subset: CD45RA+ positively selected. Source of these receptors: a man aged 18-30 years in good health.

As concerns this clone: Distinct nucleotide sequences in the sample also encode this CDR3. This chain joins TRBV5-1 and TRBJ2-6; maybe TRBD1 (6 bases). CDR3 length: 15 residues. The germline gives CDR1 SGHRS, CDR2 YFSETQ. V lost 4 bases and J 4 bases, leaving 12 bases between the germline ends. The CDR3 sequence is CASSLTGSGANVLTF. DNA of the CDR3: TGCGCCAGCAGCCTCACAGGGTCCGGGGCCAACGTCCTGACTTTC.

The chain employs TRBV25-1 and TRBJ2-2; possible D gene TRBD1, 5 bases. Germline loops: CDR1 MGHDK, CDR2 SYGVNS. The CDR3 is 14 amino acids. Trimming took off 4 bases at V and 2 bases at J, with 8 bases between the two ends. The CDR3 loop reads CASSGQINTGELFF. CDR3 in DNA: TGTGCCAGCAGTGGACAGATTAACACCGGGGAGCTGTTTTTT.

The chain links TRBV6-6 to TRBJ2-5, with TRBD2 as a possible D gene (6 bases). The CDR3 loop spans 14 amino acids. V was shortened by 8 bases and J by 4 bases, with 17 bases between the two germline ends. Per the germline V gene, CDR1 is MNHNY and CDR2 is SVGAGI (reference sequence). The CDR3 sequence: CASSRTGVLETQYF. The CDR3 DNA reads TGTGCCAGCTCTCGAACGGGAGTATTAGAGACCCAGTACTTC.

This clone was found once. In the same sample, other DNA sequences code for this CDR3. V and J are TRBV6-1 and TRBJ2-5; no clear D. Germline loops: CDR1 MNHNS, CDR2 SASEGT. The germline V and J ends were trimmed by 7 bases and 0 bases, with 9 bases remaining between them. The CDR3 runs 13 residues. The DNA of the CDR3 is TGTGCCAGCACCTTAGGGAACCAAGAGACCCAGTACTTC. Protein product: CASTLGNQETQYF.

The chain couples TRBV10-3 to TRBJ2-3; D is uncertain. CDR1 and CDR2 from the germline V gene are ENHRY and SYGVKD. V lost 4 bases to trimming and J lost 1 base, with 12 bases between them. The CDR3 runs to 15 residues. CDR3 sequence (DNA): TGTGCCATCAGTGGTTTTGTGTCCGGCACAGATACGCAGTATTTT. Its translation is CAISGFVSGTDTQYF.

This sequence joins TRBV9 and TRBJ1-3, with D unclear. Germline V CDR1 and CDR2: SGDLS, YYNGEE. The CDR3 totals 16 residues. Trimming removed 0 bases at V and 3 bases at J, with 13 bases between. The CDR3 DNA follows: TGTGCCAGCAGCGTAGAGCAGGCCTCCGGTGGAAACACCATATATTTT. Translation gives CASSVEQASGGNTIYF.

This chain uses TRBV30 with TRBJ2-5; D call uncertain. The germline V gene has CDR1 GTSNPN and CDR2 SVGIG (reference sequence). Deletions cut 8 bases from V and 5 bases from J, with 15 bases between. The CDR3 is 12 residues long. The CDR3 DNA sequence: TGTGCCCGGGCGGACCTTAGCGAGACCCAGTACTTC. This translates into CARADLSETQYF.

The V gene is TRBV6-5, the J gene TRBJ2-1, with 10 bases fitting TRBD2. J lost 2 bases, V lost 2 bases, and 3 bases had no gene match. This CDR3 has 16 residues. Germline V gene data show CDR1 as MNHEY and CDR2 as SVGAGI. Here the CDR3 reads CASSYITSGTYNEQFF. The DNA of the CDR3 is TGTGCCAGCAGTTACATTACTAGCGGGACCTACAATGAGCAGTTCTTC.

The chain links TRBV5-1 to TRBJ2-7; D unresolved. Trimming cost V 0 bases and J 2 bases, with 15 bases left between them. This CDR3 has 16 residues. CDR1 SGHRS and CDR2 YFSETQ come from the germline V gene. Written as DNA, the CDR3 is TGCGCCAGCAGCTTGGGGCCCCCAGACAACGCCTACGAGCAGTACTTC. Protein product: CASSLGPPDNAYEQYF.

The chain is built from TRBV28 and TRBJ2-1, with D possibly being TRBD2 (5 bases). The CDR3 spans 13 residues. CDR1 is MDHEN, CDR2 SYDVKM, per germline. Trimming cost V 2 bases and J 9 bases, with 11 bases left between them. The CDR3 coding sequence is TGTGCCAGCAGTTTACTCCGGGGTGCTGAGCAGTTCTTC. It translates to CASSLLRGAEQFF.

This chain's CDR3 is CASSEDRKAFF. The CDR3 nucleotides are TGTGCCAGCAGTGAAGATAGGAAAGCTTTCTTT. The chain links TRBV25-1 to TRBJ1-1; D not resolved. The germline V gene has CDR1 MGHDK and CDR2 SYGVNS. The CDR3 has 11 amino acids. Trimming removed 2 bases at V and 9 bases at J, with 7 bases between.

This chain connects TRBV6-5 to TRBJ1-1; the D gene is possibly TRBD1 (6 bases). Germline V CDR1 and CDR2: MNHEY, SVGAGI. Trimming removed 8 bases from V and 5 bases from J, with 12 bases in between. The CDR3 runs to 12 residues. CDR3: CASYRVGTEAFF. Written as DNA, the CDR3 is TGTGCCAGCTACAGGGTGGGAACTGAAGCTTTCTTT.

The genes are TRBV6-1 and TRBJ2-1, with TRBD2 identical over 13 bases. Germline CDR1 is MNHNS and CDR2 is SASEGT. This CDR3 is built from 15 residues. Germline trimming cut 4 bases from V and 6 bases from J; bases unmatched to any gene: 3. For the CDR3, the DNA is TGTGCCAGCAGTGTCGGGACTAGCGGGGCCAATGAGCAGTTCTTC. The encoded protein is CASSVGTSGANEQFF.

Worth noting for this clone: The sample holds other DNA sequences that translate to the same CDR3. The chain couples TRBV7-2 to TRBJ2-1; 11 positions agree with TRBD2. The CDR3 length is 15 residues. With 6 bases clipped from V and 1 base from J, the junction kept 2 bases outside the gene matches. Germline V gene lookup returns CDR1 SGHTA and CDR2 FQGNSA. The CDR3: CASSPSGRSYNEQFF. The CDR3, as DNA: TGTGCCAGCAGTCCTAGCGGGAGGTCCTACAATGAGCAGTTCTTC.

J is TRBJ1-4 and V is TRBV2; 10 bases match TRBD1. The CDR3 length is 13 residues. Germline loops: CDR1 SNHLY, CDR2 FYNNEI. Trimming removed 11 bases from V and 6 bases from J; junction bases left unmatched: 6. This chain's CDR3 is CAQAGQGYEKLFF. CDR3 in DNA: TGTGCCCAAGCGGGACAGGGGTATGAAAAACTGTTTTTT.

The chain has TRBV11-3 and TRBJ1-3; D not certain. CDR3 length equals 13 residues. V was clipped by 5 bases and J by 0 bases, with 5 bases between them. Per germline, CDR1 SGHNT and CDR2 YENEEA. CDR3 residues: CASSMNSGNTIYF. Here the CDR3 DNA reads TGTGCCAGCAGCATGAACTCTGGAAACACCATATATTTT.

V and J are TRBV7-9 and TRBJ2-7, with 9 bases that match TRBD1. The CDR3 has 15 residues. Germline CDR1 is SEHNR and CDR2 is FQNEAQ (reference sequence). Trimming removed 5 bases from V and 3 bases from J; junction bases left unmatched: 8. CDR3 sequence (DNA): TGTGCCAGCAGCGGCAAGGGGACAGGGATCTACGAGCAGTACTTC. It yields the protein CASSGKGTGIYEQYF. Full variable domain (outside the CDR3, taken from reference TRBV7-9 and TRBJ2-7): DTGVSQNPRHKITKRGQNVTFRCDPISEHNRLYWYRQTLGQGPEFLTYFQNEAQLEKSRLLSDRFSAERPKGSFSTLEIQRTEQGDSAMYLCASSGKGTGIYEQYFGPGTRLTVT.

The rearrangement uses TRBV27 and TRBJ2-1; TRBD2 agrees at 14 bases. Trimming took 3 bases from V and 6 from J; bases not matched to a gene: 10. Germline V gene sequence: CDR1 MNHEY, CDR2 SMNVEV (reference sequence). CDR3 length equals 18 residues. The CDR3, as DNA: TGTGCCAGCAGTTTCGGGACTAGCGGGAGACCGAGTAGCAATGAGCAGTTCTTC. Protein sequence: CASSFGTSGRPSSNEQFF.

The rearrangement joins TRBV6-1 to TRBJ2-7, with a tentative D call TRBD2 (6 bases). The V end lost 7 bases, the J end lost 7 bases, and 17 bases lay between the germline ends. The CDR3 runs to 13 residues. Germline lookup yields CDR1 MNHNS and CDR2 SASEGT. The CDR3 here is CASTHGGTKEQYF. The DNA of the CDR3 is TGTGCCAGCACCCACGGCGGGACGAAAGAGCAGTACTTC.

The chain uses TRBV21-1 and TRBJ2-7; TRBD1, the table's D call, was not compared with the DNA. TRBV21-1 is labeled a pseudogene. CDR3 length: 14 residues. The CDR3 DNA reads TGTGCCAGTGGGGGACAGGGAGCCTCCTACGAGCAGTACTTC. It encodes CASGGQGASYEQYF.

V is TRBV19 and J is TRBJ2-1; 8 bases line up with TRBD1. The CDR3 runs 15 residues. Losses at the gene ends were 5 bases for V and 8 bases for J; bases not matched to a gene: 11. Per the germline V gene, CDR1 is LNHDA and CDR2 is SQIVND (reference sequence). For the CDR3, the DNA is TGTGCCAGTAGTCCTCTTTCCAGGGGGCGCGATGAGCAGTTCTTC. Its translation: CASSPLSRGRDEQFF.

This clone appeared a single time. The rearrangement uses TRBV29-1 and TRBJ2-1, with D perhaps TRBD1 or TRBD2 (6 bases each). There are 15 residues in the CDR3. Trimming pared 4 bases from V and 3 bases from J, leaving 16 bases between. Germline V gene data show CDR1 as SQVTM and CDR2 as ANQGSEA. The CDR3 region has the DNA TGCAGCGTTGTATTAGATGGGGGGCGCTACAATGAGCAGTTCTTC. It translates to CSVVLDGGRYNEQFF.

The chain combines TRBV5-4 with TRBJ2-7, with TRBD2 as a possible D gene (5 bases). Germline loops: CDR1 SGHNT, CDR2 YYREEE (reference sequence). V was clipped by 0 bases and J by 2 bases, with 9 bases between them. The CDR3 runs 14 residues. DNA of the CDR3: TGTGCCAGCAGCTTGGGAGGGAACACCTACGAGCAGTACTTC. Translated, it gives CASSLGGNTYEQYF.

V gene TRBV5-1 combines with J gene TRBJ2-2; 7 bases agree with TRBD2. The germline gives CDR1 SGHRS, CDR2 YFSETQ. V dropped 1 base and J dropped 5; count of bases not matched to a gene: 5. The CDR3 is 15 residues long. The CDR3 sequence: CASSLLGGPTGELFF. CDR3 coding DNA: TGCGCCAGCAGCTTGTTGGGAGGGCCGACCGGGGAGCTGTTTTTT.

V is TRBV9 and J is TRBJ2-3; 8 nucleotides line up with TRBD1. CDR1 and CDR2 from the germline V gene are SGDLS and YYNGEE. This CDR3 contains 16 residues. The trim removed 4 bases at V and 1 base at J, leaving 8 bases unmatched. CDR3 sequence: CASSPGTGHRTDTQYF. The CDR3 coding sequence is TGTGCCAGCAGCCCTGGGACAGGCCACCGCACAGATACGCAGTATTTT.

This chain joins TRBV4-3 and TRBJ2-1; weak D call: TRBD2 (5 bases). Germline V CDR1 and CDR2: LGHNA, YSLEER. Trimming removed 4 bases from V and 5 bases from J, with 12 bases in between. The CDR3 sequence is 14 residues long. The CDR3 here is CASSPLATNNEQFF. The DNA of the CDR3 is TGCGCCAGCAGCCCGCTAGCCACTAACAATGAGCAGTTCTTC.

The CDR3, as DNA: TGTGCTAGTGGTTTGGAGGACAGGGGGGGAAACACCATATATTTT. As protein: CASGLEDRGGNTIYF. The V gene is TRBV12-5, the J gene TRBJ1-3; 10 nucleotides match TRBD1. The germline CDR1 and CDR2 sequences are LGHNT and FRNRAP. CDR3 length: 15 amino acids. The V segment lost 1 base and the J segment 4 bases; nucleotides outside the gene matches: 1.

This clone was seen a few times. The sample contains more than one DNA sequence encoding this CDR3. This chain uses TRBV7-9 with TRBJ1-5; D unclear. Trimming removed 0 bases at V and 3 bases at J, with 0 bases between. The CDR3 consists of 12 residues. CDR1 SEHNR and CDR2 FQNEAQ come from the germline V gene (reference sequence). The CDR3 nucleotides read TGTGCCAGCAGCTTAGCCAATCAGCCCCAGCATTTT. This codes for CASSLANQPQHF.

Only one count was recorded for this clone. The rearrangement joins TRBV6-1 to TRBJ1-5; D might be TRBD1 (5 bases). This CDR3 comprises 17 residues. Trimming shortened V by 2 bases and J by 1 base, and 15 bases separated the two germline ends. Germline V CDR1 and CDR2: MNHNS, SASEGT. CDR3 DNA sequence: TGTGCCAGCAGTGAACATGGGCGGACAAGGAGCAATCAGCCCCAGCATTTT. Residues: CASSEHGRTRSNQPQHF.

This clone has a single count. A junction boundary mismatches the germline segment, possibly from a read error. The rearrangement joins TRBV5-4 to TRBJ2-5, with unresolved D. CDR1 and CDR2 from the germline V gene are SGHNT and YYREEE (reference sequence). This CDR3 is 14 amino acids long. The CDR3 reads CASTLGKVEETQYF. The CDR3 DNA sequence: TGTGCCAGCACCTTGGGAAAGGTGGAAGAGACCCAGTACTTC.